This T cell receptor beta chain was sequenced during a study of memory CD4+ T cells and cytomegalovirus serostatus. Study-level background: Of the healthy Belgian adults, eight or nine were CMV seropositive and 20 to 30 seronegative. Points from the study as a whole: 67 of 164 known CMV-associated TCRbeta sequences appeared in CD4+ memory. A US-trained random forest predicted CMV serostatus with median AUC roughly 0.91. The CMV-associated TCR signature appears largely within the CD4+ memory repertoire.

Remarks on this clone: The antigen remains undetermined.

The sort gate was single viable CD3+CD4+CD8-CD45RO+ cells for memory CD4+ T cells. Only in-frame clones appear in the TCRdb table, and some are missing; sequencing was by immunoSEQ multiplex PCR. The sample consists of about 100,000 clones, 80% of them appearing once. Sequencing input: memory CD4+ T cells from blood. This receptor was identified in an adult in good health and CMV-seropositive.

The CDR3 bases are TGTGCCAGCAGCTTAACGTTGGCGGGAATGTATACGCAGTATTTT. This gives the protein CASSLTLAGMYTQYF. The V call is TRBV7-9, the J call TRBJ2-3; D might be TRBD2 (6 bases). This CDR3 is 15 amino acids long. V lost 2 bases and J 7 bases, leaving 16 bases between the germline ends. The germline gives CDR1 SEHNR, CDR2 FQNEAQ (reference sequence).